This is a list of T cell receptor beta chains from one sample in a study of cytomegalovirus exposure and HLA in healthy donors. Profiling relied on immunoSEQ multiplex PCR, and the TCRdb table lists in-frame clones only, not all of them. Of 100,000 to 150,000 clones in the sample, approximately 87% were seen once. The source material was PBMCs. The receptors were sampled from a man between 40 and 49 years old in good health and CMV-seronegative. Each CDR3 is given with its conserved first and last residue. The order of the fields is clone size, J gene, D gene, V gene, CDR3 DNA, CDR3 protein. The D gene is left open where the match is weak. Clone size is given for some rows only: seen once, a few or many times, or a class if the clone is expanded.

>-|TRBJ1-3|-|TRBV7-6
TGTGCCAGCAGCTTAGGGGTCGGGGGAAACACCATATATTTT
CASSLGVGGNTIYF
>-|TRBJ2-7|-|TRBV18
TGTGCCAGCTCACCGGAGGCGGGGTCCCTTCGGGGGCAGTACTTC
CASSPEAGSLRGQYF
>-|TRBJ1-4|-|TRBV6-4
TGTGCCAGCAGTGACCTGCAGGGGCGAAATGAAAAACTGTTTTTT
CASSDLQGRNEKLFF
>-|TRBJ2-7|-|TRBV5-1
TGCGCCAGCAGCTTGGGTGGGACATCTTCCTACGAGCAGTACTTC
CASSLGGTSSYEQYF
>-|TRBJ1-5|TRBD1|TRBV10-1
TGCGCCAGGACAGGGGCTGTGGGCAATCAGCCCCAGCATTTT
CARTGAVGNQPQHF
>-|TRBJ1-2|-|TRBV11-2
TGTGCCAGCAGCTTTACACAGGGCGGCTATGGCTACACCTTC
CASSFTQGGYGYTF
>-|TRBJ2-5|TRBD1|TRBV29-1
TGCAGCGTTGGAGGGGGCTTACAGACCCAGTACTTC
CSVGGGLQTQYF
>once|TRBJ2-1|TRBD2|TRBV6-1
TGTGCCAGCACCTCACTAGCGGGAGTGTACAATGAGCAGTTCTTC
CASTSLAGVYNEQFF
>-|TRBJ1-2|TRBD1|TRBV2
TGTGCCAGTTCCGGGACAGGGCAATATGGCTACACCTTC
CASSGTGQYGYTF
>-|TRBJ2-7|TRBD1|TRBV19
TGTGCCAGTAGACAGGGGATGGGGTCCTACGAGCAGTACTTC
CASRQGMGSYEQYF
>-|TRBJ1-5|-|TRBV27
TGTGCCAGCAGTTTTGGAGGGGCTAGTCAGCCCCAGCATTTT
CASSFGGASQPQHF
>-|TRBJ2-7|-|TRBV4-2
TGTGCCAGCAGCCAACCCGGGAGAATCTCGCAGTACTTC
CASSQPGRISQYF
>-|TRBJ2-5|-|TRBV21-1
TGTGCCAGCAGCAATGGCGGGGAACAAGAGACCCAGTACTTC
CASSNGGEQETQYF
>-|TRBJ2-7|-|TRBV27
TGTGCCAGCAGTTCCTCACGGGGCTCCTACGAGCAGTACTTC
CASSSSRGSYEQYF
>-|TRBJ1-6|TRBD1|TRBV9
TGTGCCAGCAGCGTTTCTCGGGACAGGGCCTATAATTCACCCCTCCACTTT
CASSVSRDRAYNSPLHF
>few|TRBJ2-1|TRBD2|TRBV29-1
TGCAGCGTTGCGCCTAGCGGGGACTCCTACAATGAGCAGTTCTTC
CSVAPSGDSYNEQFF
>-|TRBJ2-1|-|TRBV2
TGTGCCAGCAAATCGGCGAGCGGCCCCTACAATGAGCAGTTCTTC
CASKSASGPYNEQFF
>-|TRBJ1-2|-|TRBV29-1
TGCAGCGTTGTTGAGGCCGAGGGTGGCTACACCTTC
CSVVEAEGGYTF
>few|TRBJ1-2|-|TRBV6-5
TGTGCCAGCAGACAGGGCTATGGCTACACCTTC
CASRQGYGYTF
>-|TRBJ2-3|TRBD1|TRBV6-5
TGTGCCAGCAGCGGAGGGACAGGCTACACAGATACGCAGTATTTT
CASSGGTGYTDTQYF
>-|TRBJ1-6|TRBD1|TRBV5-1
TGCGCCAGCAGCTGGGGGACAGGGAGGAATTCACCCCTCCACTTT
CASSWGTGRNSPLHF
>few|TRBJ1-6|-|TRBV28
TGTGCCAGCAGTTTTAGGCAGGCGAGCCTCTATAATTCACCCCTCCACTTT
CASSFRQASLYNSPLHF
>-|TRBJ2-3|TRBD2|TRBV30
TGTGCCTGGAGTCTTAATAGCGGGACGACCACAGATACGCAGTATTTT
CAWSLNSGTTTDTQYF
>once|TRBJ1-1|TRBD1|TRBV6-5
TGTGCCAGCAGTTATTTCGACAGGGGCACTGAAGCTTTCTTT
CASSYFDRGTEAFF
>-|TRBJ2-5|-|TRBV5-1
TGCGCCAGCAGCTTGGTGGTAGCTCAAGAGACCCAGTACTTC
CASSLVVAQETQYF
>-|TRBJ2-7|-|TRBV6-1
TGTGCCAGCAGTTTCGGGAGCTACGAGCAGTACTTC
CASSFGSYEQYF